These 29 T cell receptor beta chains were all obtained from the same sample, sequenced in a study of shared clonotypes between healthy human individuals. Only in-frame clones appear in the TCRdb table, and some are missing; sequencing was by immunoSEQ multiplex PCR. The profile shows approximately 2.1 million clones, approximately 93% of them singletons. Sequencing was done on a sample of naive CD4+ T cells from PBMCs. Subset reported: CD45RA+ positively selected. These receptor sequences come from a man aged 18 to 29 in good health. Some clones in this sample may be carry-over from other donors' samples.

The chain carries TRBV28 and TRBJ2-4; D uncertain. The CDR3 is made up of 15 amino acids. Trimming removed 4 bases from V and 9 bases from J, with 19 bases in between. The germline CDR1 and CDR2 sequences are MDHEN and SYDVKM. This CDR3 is CASSSPGTPKVIQYF. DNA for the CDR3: TGTGCCAGCAGTTCTCCGGGCACCCCAAAGGTCATTCAGTACTTC.

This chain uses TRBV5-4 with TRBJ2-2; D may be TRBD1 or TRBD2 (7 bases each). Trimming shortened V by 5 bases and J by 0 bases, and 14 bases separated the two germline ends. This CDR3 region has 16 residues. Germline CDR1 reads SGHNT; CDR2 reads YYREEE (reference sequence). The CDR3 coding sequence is TGTGCCAGCAGGGGAGGGGACAGCGCGAACACCGGGGAGCTGTTTTTT. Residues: CASRGGDSANTGELFF.

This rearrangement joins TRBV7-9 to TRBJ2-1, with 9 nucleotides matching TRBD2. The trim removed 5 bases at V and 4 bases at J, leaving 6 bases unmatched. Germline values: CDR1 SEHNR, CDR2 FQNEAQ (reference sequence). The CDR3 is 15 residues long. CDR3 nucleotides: TGTGCCAGCAGCCCAGCGGGGGGAGGATACAATGAGCAGTTCTTC. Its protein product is CASSPAGGGYNEQFF. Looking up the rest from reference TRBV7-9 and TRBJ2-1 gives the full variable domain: DTGVSQNPRHKITKRGQNVTFRCDPISEHNRLYWYRQTLGQGPEFLTYFQNEAQLEKSRLLSDRFSAERPKGSFSTLEIQRTEQGDSAMYLCASSPAGGGYNEQFFGPGTRLTVL.

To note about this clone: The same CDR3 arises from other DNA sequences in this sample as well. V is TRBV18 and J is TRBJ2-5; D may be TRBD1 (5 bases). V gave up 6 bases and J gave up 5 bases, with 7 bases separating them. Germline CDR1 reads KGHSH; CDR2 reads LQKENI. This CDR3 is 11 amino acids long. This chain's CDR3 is CASSPGETQYF. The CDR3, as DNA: TGTGCCAGCTCGCCAGGGGAGACCCAGTACTTC.

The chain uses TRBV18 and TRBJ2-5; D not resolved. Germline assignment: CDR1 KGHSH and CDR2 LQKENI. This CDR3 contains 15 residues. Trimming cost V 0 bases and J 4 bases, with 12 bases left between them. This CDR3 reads CASSPPLVSRETQYF. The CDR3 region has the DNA TGTGCCAGCTCACCACCTCTAGTGTCTCGAGAGACCCAGTACTTC.

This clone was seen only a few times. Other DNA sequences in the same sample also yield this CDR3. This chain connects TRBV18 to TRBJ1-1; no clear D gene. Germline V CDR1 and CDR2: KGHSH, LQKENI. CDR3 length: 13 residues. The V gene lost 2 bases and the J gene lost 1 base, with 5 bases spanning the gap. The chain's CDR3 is CASSPGGNTEAFF. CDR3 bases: TGTGCCAGCTCACCAGGAGGGAACACTGAAGCTTTCTTT.

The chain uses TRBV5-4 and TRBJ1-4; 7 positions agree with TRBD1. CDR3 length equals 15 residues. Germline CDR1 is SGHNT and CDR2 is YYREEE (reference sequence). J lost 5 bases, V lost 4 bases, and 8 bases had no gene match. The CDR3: CASSRPGTANEKLFF. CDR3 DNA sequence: TGTGCCAGCAGCCGTCCCGGGACAGCGAATGAAAAACTGTTTTTT. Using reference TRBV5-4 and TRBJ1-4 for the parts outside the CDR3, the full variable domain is ETGVTQSPTHLIKTRGQQVTLRCSSQSGHNTVSWYQQALGQGPQFIFQYYREEENGRGNFPPRFSGLQFPNYSSELNVNALELDDSALYLCASSRPGTANEKLFFGSGTQLSVL.

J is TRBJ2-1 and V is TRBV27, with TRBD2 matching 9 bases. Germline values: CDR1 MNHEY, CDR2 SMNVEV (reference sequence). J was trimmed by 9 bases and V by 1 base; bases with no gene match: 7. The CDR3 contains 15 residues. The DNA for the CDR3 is TGTGCCAGCAGTTTATACGGCGGGAGGGCCAGTGAGCAGTTCTTC. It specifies CASSLYGGRASEQFF.

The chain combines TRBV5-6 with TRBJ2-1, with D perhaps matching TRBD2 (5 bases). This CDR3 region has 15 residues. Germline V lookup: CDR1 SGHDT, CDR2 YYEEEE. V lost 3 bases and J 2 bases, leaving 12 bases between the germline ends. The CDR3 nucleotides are TGTGCCAGCAGCTCCGGTCCCGGGACCTACAATGAGCAGTTCTTC. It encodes CASSSGPGTYNEQFF.

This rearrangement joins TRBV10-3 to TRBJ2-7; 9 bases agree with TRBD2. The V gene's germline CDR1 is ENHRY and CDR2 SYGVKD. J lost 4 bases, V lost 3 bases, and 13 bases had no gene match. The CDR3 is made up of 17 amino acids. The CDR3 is CAISDPLGDSGSYEQYF. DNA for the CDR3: TGTGCCATCAGTGACCCACTGGGGGATAGCGGGAGTTACGAGCAGTACTTC.

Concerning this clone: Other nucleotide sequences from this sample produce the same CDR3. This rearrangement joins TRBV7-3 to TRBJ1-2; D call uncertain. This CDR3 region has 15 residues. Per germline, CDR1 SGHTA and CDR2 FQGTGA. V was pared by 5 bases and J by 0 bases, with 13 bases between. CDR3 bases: TGTGCCAGCAGCCCAACCGGCGGGCCTAACTATGGCTACACCTTC. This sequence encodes CASSPTGGPNYGYTF.

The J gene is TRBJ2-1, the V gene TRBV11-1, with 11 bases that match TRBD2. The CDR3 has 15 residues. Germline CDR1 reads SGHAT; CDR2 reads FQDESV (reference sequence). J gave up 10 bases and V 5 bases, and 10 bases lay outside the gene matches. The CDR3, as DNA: TGTGCCAGCAGCGTTAGACTAGCGGGACCTCCCGAGCAGTTCTTC. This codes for CASSVRLAGPPEQFF.

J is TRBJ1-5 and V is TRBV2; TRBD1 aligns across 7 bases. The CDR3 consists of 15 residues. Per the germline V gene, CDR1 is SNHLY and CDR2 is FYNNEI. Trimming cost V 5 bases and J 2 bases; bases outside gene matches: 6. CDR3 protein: CASSRPTGGNQPQHF. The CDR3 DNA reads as TGTGCCAGCAGTCGACCCACAGGGGGCAATCAGCCCCAGCATTTT.

This chain's CDR3 is CASSAAGTFTRLAGPSSYEQYF. CDR3 in DNA: TGTGCCAGCAGCGCGGCCGGGACATTTACCCGACTAGCGGGCCCGTCATCCTACGAGCAGTACTTC. This chain joins TRBV7-8 and TRBJ2-7, with TRBD2 matching 10 bases. V shed 5 bases and J 1 base; nucleotides not matched to a gene: 26. CDR3 size: 22 residues. Germline V CDR1 and CDR2: SGHVS, FQNEAQ.

The CDR3 loop is CASRSYSEGEQYF. In DNA form, the CDR3 reads TGTGCCAGCAGGTCCTACTCAGAGGGTGAGCAGTACTTC. This rearrangement joins TRBV28 to TRBJ2-7; maybe TRBD2 (5 bases). Germline lookup yields CDR1 MDHEN and CDR2 SYDVKM. The CDR3 contains 13 residues. V lost 6 bases and J 7 bases, leaving 16 bases between the germline ends.

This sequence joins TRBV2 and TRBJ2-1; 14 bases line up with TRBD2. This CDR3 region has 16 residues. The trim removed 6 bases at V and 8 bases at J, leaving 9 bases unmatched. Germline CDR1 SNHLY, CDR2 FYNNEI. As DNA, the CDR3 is TGTGCCAGCAGGCCGGGACTAGCGGGAGTGGGGGATGAGCAGTTCTTC. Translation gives CASRPGLAGVGDEQFF.

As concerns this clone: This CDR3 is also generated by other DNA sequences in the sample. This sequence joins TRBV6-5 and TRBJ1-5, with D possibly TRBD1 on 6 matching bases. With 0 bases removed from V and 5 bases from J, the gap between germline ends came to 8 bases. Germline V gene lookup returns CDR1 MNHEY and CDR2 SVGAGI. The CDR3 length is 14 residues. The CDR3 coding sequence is TGTGCCAGCAGTTACTCGAGGGGGGATCAGCCCCAGCATTTT. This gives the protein CASSYSRGDQPQHF.

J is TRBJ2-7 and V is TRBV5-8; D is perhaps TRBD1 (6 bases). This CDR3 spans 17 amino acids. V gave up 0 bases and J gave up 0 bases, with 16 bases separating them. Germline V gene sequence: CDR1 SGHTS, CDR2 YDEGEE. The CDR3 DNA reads TGTGCCAGCAGCTTGGCCTCCACAGGGTCTAGCTCCTACGAGCAGTACTTC. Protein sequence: CASSLASTGSSSYEQYF.

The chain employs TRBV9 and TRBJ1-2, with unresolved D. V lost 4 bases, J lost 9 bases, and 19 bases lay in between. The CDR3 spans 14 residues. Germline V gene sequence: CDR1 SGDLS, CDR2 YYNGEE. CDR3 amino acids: CASSPSIRRVSYTF. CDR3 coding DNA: TGTGCCAGCAGCCCAAGTATCAGGAGAGTGAGCTACACCTTC.

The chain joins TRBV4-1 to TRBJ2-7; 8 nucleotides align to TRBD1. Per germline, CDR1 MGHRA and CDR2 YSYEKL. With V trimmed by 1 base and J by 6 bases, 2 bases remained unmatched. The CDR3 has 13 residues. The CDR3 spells CASSQAGGPEQYF. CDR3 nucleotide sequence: TGCGCCAGCAGCCAAGCAGGGGGCCCCGAGCAGTACTTC.

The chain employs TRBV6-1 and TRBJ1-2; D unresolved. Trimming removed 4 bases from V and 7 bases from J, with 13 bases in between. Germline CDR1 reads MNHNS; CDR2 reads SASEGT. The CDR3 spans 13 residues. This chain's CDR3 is CASSVEEALGYTF. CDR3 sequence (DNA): TGTGCCAGCAGTGTCGAGGAGGCGCTTGGCTACACCTTC.

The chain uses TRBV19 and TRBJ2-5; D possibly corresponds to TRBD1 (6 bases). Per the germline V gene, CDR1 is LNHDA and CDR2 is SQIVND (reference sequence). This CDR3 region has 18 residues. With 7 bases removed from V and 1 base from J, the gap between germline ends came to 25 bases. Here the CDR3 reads CASNSPRGGVSLQETQYF. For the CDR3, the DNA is TGTGCCAGTAATTCTCCACGAGGGGGAGTTTCCCTCCAAGAGACCCAGTACTTC. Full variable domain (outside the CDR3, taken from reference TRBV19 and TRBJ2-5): DGGITQSPKYLFRKEGQNVTLSCEQNLNHDAMYWYRQDPGQGLRLIYYSQIVNDFQKGDIAEGYSVSREKKESFPLTVTSAQKNPTAFYLCASNSPRGGVSLQETQYFGPGTRLLVL.

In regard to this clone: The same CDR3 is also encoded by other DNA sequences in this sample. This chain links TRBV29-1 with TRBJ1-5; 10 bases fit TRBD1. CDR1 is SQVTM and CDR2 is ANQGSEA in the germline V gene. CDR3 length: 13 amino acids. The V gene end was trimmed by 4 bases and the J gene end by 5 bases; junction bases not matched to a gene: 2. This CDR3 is CSVGGTGDQPQHF. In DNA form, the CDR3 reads TGCAGCGTTGGTGGGACAGGGGATCAGCCCCAGCATTTT. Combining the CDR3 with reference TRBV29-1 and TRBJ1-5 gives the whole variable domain SAVISQKPSRDICQRGTSLTIQCQVDSQVTMMFWYRQQPGQSLTLIATANQGSEATYESGFVIDKFPISRPNLTFSTLTVSNMSPEDSSIYLCSVGGTGDQPQHFGDGTRLSIL.

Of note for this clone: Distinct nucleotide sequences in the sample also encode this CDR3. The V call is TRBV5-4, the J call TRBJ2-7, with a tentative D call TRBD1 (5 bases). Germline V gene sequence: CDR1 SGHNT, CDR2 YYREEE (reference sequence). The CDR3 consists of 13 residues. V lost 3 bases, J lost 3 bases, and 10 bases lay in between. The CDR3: CASSSKTDYEQYF. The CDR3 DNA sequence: TGTGCCAGCAGCTCTAAGACAGACTACGAGCAGTACTTC.

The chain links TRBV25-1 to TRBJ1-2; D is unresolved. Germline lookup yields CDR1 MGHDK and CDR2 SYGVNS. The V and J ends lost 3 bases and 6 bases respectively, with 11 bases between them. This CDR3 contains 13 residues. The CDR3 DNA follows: TGTGCCAGCAGTGACCCTGACGGGGATGGCTACACCTTC. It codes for CASSDPDGDGYTF.

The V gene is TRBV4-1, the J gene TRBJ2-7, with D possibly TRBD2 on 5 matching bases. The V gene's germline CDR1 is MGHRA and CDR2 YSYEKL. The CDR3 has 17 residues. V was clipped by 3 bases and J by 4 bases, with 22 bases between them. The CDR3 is CASSHLPLVVSGYEQYF. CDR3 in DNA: TGCGCCAGCAGCCACCTGCCCCTAGTCGTGTCGGGATACGAGCAGTACTTC.

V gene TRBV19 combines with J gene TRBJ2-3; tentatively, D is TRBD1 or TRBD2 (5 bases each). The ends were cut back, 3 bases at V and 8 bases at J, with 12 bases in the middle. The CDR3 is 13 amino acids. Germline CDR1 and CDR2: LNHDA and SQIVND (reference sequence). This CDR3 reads CASSIFMRGTQYF. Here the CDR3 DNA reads TGTGCCAGTAGTATTTTTATGAGGGGTACGCAGTATTTT.

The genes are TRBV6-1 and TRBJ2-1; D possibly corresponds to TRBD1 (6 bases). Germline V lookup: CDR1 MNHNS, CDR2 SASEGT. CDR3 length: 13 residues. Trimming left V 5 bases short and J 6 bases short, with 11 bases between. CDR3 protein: CASSPQGGNEQFF. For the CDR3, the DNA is TGTGCCAGCAGTCCCCAAGGGGGCAATGAGCAGTTCTTC.

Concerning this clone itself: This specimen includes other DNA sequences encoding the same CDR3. The CDR3 is CASSLDLTGELFF. For the CDR3, the DNA is TGTGCCAGCAGCTTAGACCTCACCGGGGAGCTGTTTTTT. The chain uses TRBV7-3 and TRBJ2-2; D gene uncertain. Germline CDR1 and CDR2: SGHTA and FQGTGA. CDR3 length: 13 residues. Trimming took off 2 bases at V and 4 bases at J, with 5 bases between the two ends.